This T cell receptor beta chain was profiled in a study of PD-L1 blockade in urothelial cancer. For the study at large: It was around 2014 that patients started atezolizumab at 1,200 mg intravenously every 3 weeks. The patients had undergone anywhere from 0 to 3 prior chemotherapy regimens. Blood was evaluated 3 weeks (second dose) and 6 weeks after therapy began.

Sequenced by immunoSEQ multiplex PCR; TCRdb stores in-frame clones only, minus some. The sample shows 100,000 to 150,000 clones, less than 85% of them seen only once. The time point here: pretreatment peripheral blood. Between 1 and 8 samples per patient were obtained, pretreatment and on-treatment. The CDR3 covers 13 residues. Germline loops: CDR1 MDHEN, CDR2 SYDVKM. V was pared by 4 bases and J by 5 bases, with 4 bases of the junction left unmatched. The origin of this receptor is a man in his fifties or sixties with urothelial cancer. The specimen was PBMCs, collected around atezolizumab (anti-PD-L1) treatment. This chain connects TRBV28 to TRBJ1-2, with 7 bases lining up with TRBD1. CDR3 in amino acids: CASSSRDRYGYTF. CDR3 nucleotides: TGTGCCAGCAGTTCCCGGGACAGATATGGCTACACCTTC.